These 5 T cell receptor beta chains share one sample of origin, sequenced in a study of T cells in Graves' hyperthyroidism and ophthalmopathy. Amplification targeted TCR beta CDR3 regions from RNA transcripts. HTBI primers were employed in a first-round RT-PCR of the TCR CDR3. TCRdb fed the multiplex PCR reads into MiXCR, producing one record per CDR3 protein. Here the sample spans 92,000 or so distinct CDR3 sequences, roughly 56% being singletons. Sequencing was done on a sample of blood. The receptors were gathered from a middle-aged woman with Graves' hyperthyroidism.

The genes are TRBV12-3 or TRBV12-4 and TRBJ1-6; TRBD1 agrees at 9 bases. The CDR3 spans 15 residues. V lost 0 bases and J lost 8; bases outside the gene matches: 2. The CDR3 loop is CASSLAGTGYSPLHF. The CDR3 bases are TGTGCCAGCAGTTTAGCGGGGACAGGGTATTCACCCCTCCACTTT.

The J gene is TRBJ2-7, the V gene TRBV19, with 9 nucleotides matching TRBD1. CDR3 length: 14 amino acids. Looked up from germline, CDR1 is LNHDA and CDR2 is SQIVND (reference sequence). V gave up 7 bases and J gave up 4 bases; unmatched junction bases: 8. CDR3 in DNA: TGTGCCAGTAAACTGGGACAGGGTGATTACGAGCAGTACTTC. Translation gives CASKLGQGDYEQYF. Based on the CDR3 plus reference TRBV19 and TRBJ2-7, the full variable domain is DGGITQSPKYLFRKEGQNVTLSCEQNLNHDAMYWYRQDPGQGLRLIYYSQIVNDFQKGDIAEGYSVSREKKESFPLTVTSAQKNPTAFYLCASKLGQGDYEQYFGPGTRLTVT.

Many counts were recorded for this clonotype. V usage is TRBV7-2 and J usage is TRBJ2-5, with D perhaps TRBD2 (5 bases). Germline V lookup: CDR1 SGHTA, CDR2 FQGNSA. The V and J ends lost 1 base and 2 bases respectively, with 5 bases between them. The CDR3 loop spans 13 amino acids. This CDR3 reads CASSLERQETQYF. The CDR3 DNA follows: TGTGCCAGCAGCTTAGAGCGGCAAGAGACCCAGTACTTC.

In DNA form, the CDR3 reads TGTGCCAGCAGCACGGGACTAGCGGGAGACCAGTACTTC. Translating it yields CASSTGLAGDQYF. The V and J genes are TRBV7-9 and TRBJ2-5; 14 bases line up with TRBD2. CDR1 and CDR2 from the germline V gene are SEHNR and FQNEAQ (reference sequence). V gave up 5 bases and J gave up 10 bases; unmatched junction bases: 3. This CDR3 has 13 amino acids.

The chain couples TRBV7-9 to TRBJ2-6; 7 bases align to TRBD1. Trimming took 11 bases from V and 1 from J; bases not matched to a gene: 5. The germline V gene has CDR1 SEHNR and CDR2 FQNEAQ (reference sequence). The CDR3 is made up of 14 amino acids. CDR3 DNA: TGTGCCGGCATGACAGGGTCTGGGGCCAACGTCCTGACTTTC. Amino acid sequence: CAGMTGSGANVLTF.